The sequence of this T cell receptor beta chain was determined in a study of vaccination and CD4 T cells after COVID-19. At the level of the study: Post-vaccine sampling followed dose two by a median 72 days (range 14 to 241).

TCRdb reanalysed the PCR reads using MiXCR and keeps one entry per CDR3 protein. The profile shows fewer than 25,000 distinct CDR3 sequences, under 65% of them singletons. Trimming shortened V by 1 base and J by 0 bases, and 10 bases separated the two germline ends. Germline CDR1 and CDR2: LGHNA and YNFKEQ. The CDR3 has 15 amino acids. Sequences were derived from CD4+ T cells from blood, sampled before SARS-CoV-2 vaccination. The gene calls are TRBV4-2 and TRBJ2-7; tentative D call: TRBD2 (6 bases). This TCR derives from a human donor who had recovered from COVID-19. The CDR3 DNA reads TGTGCCAGCAGCCAAGGGAGTAGCGGCTCCTACGAGCAGTACTTC. Amino acids: CASSQGSSGSYEQYF.